The entry below gives a single T cell receptor beta chain sequence along with its context. The sample originates from a study of response to subunit inactivated influenza vaccine. TCRdb re-derived calls from the RT-PCR reads in MiXCR, one entry per CDR3 protein. The sample contains almost 600,000 distinct CDR3 sequences, approximately 15% of which appear only once. CDR1 and CDR2 (germline): LGHDT, YNNKEL (reference sequence). The junction had 2 bases not matched to a gene; V was cut back by 2 bases and J by 5 bases. The CDR3 length is 14 residues. The rearrangement joins TRBV3-1 to TRBJ1-1; 10 nucleotides match TRBD1. The sequences come from PBMCs from blood, collected 12 days after vaccination. This clonotype was sampled from a man between 50 and 59 years old who received an inactivated influenza vaccine. DNA for the CDR3: TGTGCCAGCAGCCAACGACAGGGGGCTACTGAAGCTTTCTTT. This codes for CASSQRQGATEAFF.